This entry describes one T cell receptor beta chain. V was clipped by 3 bases and J by 5 bases; unmatched bases: 0. Germline CDR1 and CDR2: KGHSH and LQKENI. This CDR3 is 12 amino acids long. Repertoires were generated with immunoSEQ multiplex PCR, while TCRdb's copy carries only in-frame clones and drops some. The repertoire includes about 93,000 clones, about 88% of them detected once, and approximately 14% sits in the top ten. This sample was included in a study of control samples from healthy donors and cancer patients. Sequencing used blood. The J gene is TRBJ2-7, the V gene TRBV18; 8 bases fit TRBD1. This sequence was found in a woman between 65 and 79 years old in good health. The CDR3 DNA reads TGTGCCAGCTCACCGACAGGGGACGAGCAGTACTTC. Encoded protein: CASSPTGDEQYF.